The 22 T cell receptor beta chains given below trace back to one sample, sequenced in a study of PD-1 blockade in classical Hodgkin lymphoma. Using immunoSEQ multiplex PCR, the repertoire was profiled, and TCRdb retains in-frame clones only, with some absent. Among over 20,000 clones listed, around 73% were seen once. With no exception, relapse followed autologous stem cell transplantation in all patients, and brentuximab vedotin exposure varied. The sequencing here drew on peripheral blood mononuclear cells (PBMCs), taken before the second cycle of nivolumab. The receptors originated from a human donor with classical Hodgkin lymphoma.

The gene calls are TRBV10-3 and TRBJ2-1; weak D call: TRBD2 (6 bases). V was pared by 4 bases and J by 10 bases, with 8 bases between. This CDR3 spans 11 amino acids. Per germline, CDR1 ENHRY and CDR2 SYGVKD. CDR3 DNA sequence: TGTGCCATCAGTGCGCTAGCGGAGCAGTTCTTC. Translated, it gives CAISALAEQFF.

The chain couples TRBV4-1 to TRBJ2-1, with TRBD2 as a possible D gene (6 bases). The germline gives CDR1 MGHRA, CDR2 YSYEKL. V was cut by 4 bases and J by 0 bases, with 16 bases left in between. The CDR3 contains 17 residues. In DNA form, the CDR3 reads TGCGCCAGCAGCCTAGCAGGGAGGTTCAGCTCCTACAATGAGCAGTTCTTC. Translated: CASSLAGRFSSYNEQFF.

This clone was recorded a few times. The chain links TRBV19 to TRBJ2-3, with D perhaps TRBD1 (6 bases). Germline values: CDR1 LNHDA, CDR2 SQIVND (reference sequence). The CDR3 is 16 amino acids. V lost 6 bases to trimming and J lost 0 bases, with 16 bases between them. In nucleotides, the CDR3 is TGTGCCAGTAGCGACCGGGCAGGGGCCAGCACAGATACGCAGTATTTT. Translating it yields CASSDRAGASTDTQYF.

The table lists this clone with a few counts. The V and J genes are TRBV4-1 and TRBJ2-1; perhaps TRBD2 as D (6 bases). The CDR3 is made up of 15 amino acids. The V and J ends lost 4 bases and 0 bases respectively, with 10 bases between them. CDR1 is MGHRA, CDR2 YSYEKL, per germline. As DNA, the CDR3 is TGCGCCAGCAGCCTAGCGGTGCGCTCCTACAATGAGCAGTTCTTC. Residues: CASSLAVRSYNEQFF.

The V call is TRBV6-5, the J call TRBJ2-1, with D perhaps TRBD1 (5 bases). The germline V and J ends were trimmed by 5 bases and 6 bases, with 8 bases remaining between them. The CDR3 consists of 12 residues. Looked up from germline, CDR1 is MNHEY and CDR2 is SVGAGI. The CDR3 reads CASSPQGNEQFF. CDR3 bases: TGTGCCAGCAGTCCGCAGGGCAATGAGCAGTTCTTC.

The chain uses TRBV5-1 and TRBJ2-3; D is unclear. Germline V gene lookup returns CDR1 SGHRS and CDR2 YFSETQ. V shed 4 bases and J shed 2 bases, with 17 bases lying between them. CDR3 length: 16 amino acids. The CDR3 sequence: CASSQLWVRDTDTQYF. CDR3 in DNA: TGCGCCAGCAGCCAGCTTTGGGTCCGCGACACAGATACGCAGTATTTT.

V usage is TRBV10-3 and J usage is TRBJ1-5; TRBD1 agrees at 7 bases. The CDR3 has 15 amino acids. The germline V gene encodes CDR1 ENHRY and CDR2 SYGVKD. J lost 0 bases, V lost 5 bases, and 4 bases had no gene match. The CDR3 nucleotides read TGTGCCATCAGTTCGGGACAGAATAGCAATCAGCCCCAGCATTTT. Residues: CAISSGQNSNQPQHF.

CDR3 region: CASRRRGTAISYNEQFF. The CDR3 DNA follows: TGCGCCAGCAGGAGGCGGGGGACAGCCATCTCCTACAATGAGCAGTTCTTC. The chain couples TRBV10-1 to TRBJ2-1; D may match TRBD1 or TRBD2 (7 bases each). Germline values: CDR1 WNHNN, CDR2 SYGVQD (reference sequence). V was cut by 6 bases and J by 0 bases, with 18 bases left in between. CDR3 length: 17 residues.

The chain recombines TRBV5-6 with TRBJ2-3; maybe TRBD1 (6 bases). The CDR3 is 15 amino acids. Germline CDR1 and CDR2: SGHDT and YYEEEE. V gave up 4 bases and J gave up 1 base, with 13 bases separating them. CDR3 nucleotides: TGTGCCAGCAGCCGTTTTCCAGGGGGCACAGATACGCAGTATTTT. Translated: CASSRFPGGTDTQYF.

The genes are TRBV4-2 and TRBJ2-3; D is unresolved. The CDR3 sequence is 16 residues long. Germline loops: CDR1 LGHNA, CDR2 YNFKEQ. The germline V and J ends were trimmed by 0 bases and 4 bases, with 14 bases remaining between them. CDR3: CASSQEGLVSSDTQYF. The CDR3 DNA sequence: TGTGCCAGCAGCCAAGAAGGGCTAGTCAGTTCAGATACGCAGTATTTT.

This clone has only one observation. This chain joins TRBV9 and TRBJ2-7, with D unresolved. Per the germline V gene, CDR1 is SGDLS and CDR2 is YYNGEE. The CDR3 is 13 amino acids. Trimming removed 0 bases at V and 3 bases at J, with 7 bases between. The CDR3 sequence: CASSVEDNYEQYF. As DNA, the CDR3 is TGTGCCAGCAGCGTAGAAGACAACTACGAGCAGTACTTC.

V usage is TRBV13 and J usage is TRBJ1-5, with D unresolved. Germline CDR1 reads PRHDT; CDR2 reads FYEKMQ (reference sequence). CDR3 size: 14 residues. Trimming stripped 0 bases from V and 4 bases from J, with 7 bases between. The CDR3: CASSLGQINQPQHF. The CDR3 bases are TGTGCCAGCAGCTTAGGACAGATAAATCAGCCCCAGCATTTT. The whole variable domain, remainder taken from reference TRBV13 and TRBJ1-5, is AAGVIQSPRHLIKEKRETATLKCYPIPRHDTVYWYQQGPGQDPQFLISFYEKMQSDKGSIPDRFSAQQFSDYHSELNMSSLELGDSALYFCASSLGQINQPQHFGDGTRLSIL.

The chain combines TRBV25-1 with TRBJ1-5; 7 nucleotides match TRBD1. The CDR3 is 18 amino acids. Per germline, CDR1 MGHDK and CDR2 SYGVNS. Trimming took 4 bases from V and 1 from J; bases not matched to a gene: 13. CDR3 residues: CASSVPQGPTHSNQPQHF. CDR3 nucleotide sequence: TGTGCCAGCAGTGTCCCACAGGGGCCTACCCACAGCAATCAGCCCCAGCATTTT.

The chain is built from TRBV5-1 and TRBJ2-7, with 9 bases matching TRBD1. The CDR3 totals 15 residues. The junction had 6 bases not matched to a gene; V was cut back by 5 bases and J by 0 bases. The germline CDR1 and CDR2 sequences are SGHRS and YFSETQ. The CDR3 region has the DNA TGCGCCAGCAGTTTTACAGGGGGCGGCTCCTACGAGCAGTACTTC. It translates to CASSFTGGGSYEQYF. The whole variable domain, filled in from reference TRBV5-1 and TRBJ2-7, reads KAGVTQTPRYLIKTRGQQVTLSCSPISGHRSVSWYQQTPGQGLQFLFEYFSETQRNKGNFPGRFSGRQFSNSRSEMNVSTLELGDSALYLCASSFTGGGSYEQYFGPGTRLTVT.

This clone turned up a few times. This sequence joins TRBV11-2 and TRBJ1-3, with 10 bases that match TRBD1. This CDR3 spans 16 amino acids. Germline CDR1 reads SGHAT; CDR2 reads FQNNGV. V lost 5 bases to trimming and J lost 6 bases; unmatched junction nucleotides: 10. The CDR3: CASSPAGTGVVNTIYF. CDR3 nucleotides: TGTGCCAGCAGCCCGGCCGGGACAGGGGTAGTAAACACCATATATTTT.

A few counts support this clone. This rearrangement joins TRBV5-5 to TRBJ2-5; 12 bases match TRBD1. The CDR3 runs 15 residues. The V gene's germline CDR1 is SGHKS and CDR2 YYEKEE (reference sequence). Trimming took 4 bases from V and 4 from J; bases not matched to a gene: 5. CDR3 sequence: CASSAGQGATETQYF. CDR3 DNA sequence: TGTGCCAGCAGCGCGGGACAGGGGGCCACAGAGACCCAGTACTTC.

The V call is TRBV7-8, the J call TRBJ2-7; TRBD1 agrees at 7 bases. Losses at the gene ends were 5 bases for V and 2 bases for J; bases not matched to a gene: 9. In germline, CDR1 is SGHVS, CDR2 FQNEAQ. The CDR3 consists of 15 residues. Written as DNA, the CDR3 is TGTGCCAGCAGCCCCCGGACAGGCACTCCCTACGAGCAGTACTTC. Translating gives CASSPRTGTPYEQYF.

This clone has just one count. V and J are TRBV30 and TRBJ1-6; D ambiguous. V shed 7 bases and J shed 5 bases, with 15 bases lying between them. The CDR3 runs 14 residues. CDR1 is GTSNPN and CDR2 is SVGIG in the germline V gene (reference sequence). The CDR3 DNA reads TGTGCCTCAAGAGGACGGTTTGATAATTCACCCCTCCACTTT. Translating gives CASRGRFDNSPLHF.

The chain carries TRBV9 and TRBJ2-6; 8 positions agree with TRBD1. The germline CDR1 and CDR2 sequences are SGDLS and YYNGEE. J was trimmed by 2 bases and V by 6 bases; bases with no gene match: 4. CDR3 length equals 15 residues. The DNA for the CDR3 is TGTGCCAGCAAGGACAGGGTGACTGGGGCCAACGTCCTGACTTTC. Translation: CASKDRVTGANVLTF.

The J gene is TRBJ1-4, the V gene TRBV14; a weak D match, TRBD1 (6 bases). The germline V and J ends were trimmed by 4 bases and 7 bases, with 16 bases remaining between them. The CDR3 has 15 residues. CDR1 and CDR2 (germline): SGHDN, FVKESK. The CDR3 sequence: CASSRDLGAVEKLFF. DNA for the CDR3: TGTGCCAGCAGCCGCGATTTGGGGGCAGTTGAAAAACTGTTTTTT.

The J gene is TRBJ1-2, the V gene TRBV5-4, with TRBD1 identical over 7 bases. V shed 4 bases and J 3 bases; nucleotides not matched to a gene: 0. CDR1 is SGHNT and CDR2 is YYREEE in the germline V gene (reference sequence). The CDR3 is made up of 12 amino acids. The DNA for the CDR3 is TGTGCCAGCAGCCAGGGGGACTATGGCTACACCTTC. Protein: CASSQGDYGYTF.

The rearrangement links TRBV5-8 to TRBJ1-6; TRBD1 matches at 8 bases. Germline V CDR1 and CDR2: SGHTS, YDEGEE. V shed 6 bases, J shed 10 bases, and the junction held 12 bases outside the gene matches. The CDR3 loop spans 15 amino acids. For the CDR3, the DNA is TGTGCCAGCACTCCACTCGGACAGGGTGGCTCACCCCTCCACTTT. Its protein product is CASTPLGQGGSPLHF.